Listed here are 23 T cell receptor beta chains from one sample, sequenced in a study of blood T cell repertoires in COVID-19 (dated by TCRdb to the early 2020s). The library was built by means of the immunoSEQ multiplex PCR assay. TCRdb provides this immuneACCESS table in a form limited to in-frame rearrangements. Some clones are lacking; in checked studies, under half of them reflect an unresolved V gene, and why the rest are absent is not known. A total of about 270,000 clones appear in this sample, approximately 91% of them only once. About 2.5% of the sample is taken by the ten largest. The sequencing input was PBMCs or T cells enriched from blood (not recorded which). Every receptor here comes from a woman aged 40 to 49 with acute COVID-19.

The genes are TRBV6-5 and TRBJ1-4, with a possible D match to TRBD1 (6 bases). Germline values: CDR1 MNHEY, CDR2 SVGAGI. Trimming cost V 8 bases and J 8 bases, with 21 bases left between them. This CDR3 comprises 15 residues. The CDR3 DNA is TGTGCCAGCGGACTGGCACAGGGACGGCGCGAAAAACTGTTTTTT. This sequence encodes CASGLAQGRREKLFF.

The J gene is TRBJ2-7, the V gene TRBV21-1; the table's D gene call, TRBD1, was not cross checked with the DNA. TRBV21-1 is a known pseudogene. The CDR3 totals 15 residues. The CDR3 loop reads CASHLGDGITYEQYF. DNA of the CDR3: TGTGCCAGCCATCTGGGCGACGGCATAACCTACGAGCAGTACTTC.

The genes are TRBV30 and TRBJ1-3; tentatively, D is TRBD1 (5 bases). The germline V gene has CDR1 GTSNPN and CDR2 SVGIG (reference sequence). Trimming stripped 0 bases from V and 1 base from J, with 13 bases between. The CDR3 covers 16 residues. The CDR3 coding sequence is TGTGCCTGGAGTGTACAACTTCGGGGGTCTGGAAACACCATATATTTT. Amino acid sequence: CAWSVQLRGSGNTIYF. The full variable domain, rest sourced from reference TRBV30 and TRBJ1-3, is SQTIHQWPATLVQPVGSPLSLECTVEGTSNPNLYWYRQAAGRGLQLLFYSVGIGQISSEVPQNLSASRPQDRQFILSSKKLLLSDSGFYLCAWSVQLRGSGNTIYFGEGSWLTVV.

This sequence joins TRBV28 and TRBJ1-5; 7 nucleotides line up with TRBD1. CDR1 and CDR2 (germline): MDHEN, SYDVKM. The CDR3 is 14 residues long. The J segment lost 3 bases and the V segment lost 7 bases, leaving 6 bases of the junction unmatched. The CDR3 DNA sequence: TGTGCCAGCAACCCAGGGGGATCCAATCAGCCCCAGCATTTT. Its translation: CASNPGGSNQPQHF.

The genes are TRBV27 and TRBJ2-7, with 15 positions matching TRBD2. There are 17 residues in the CDR3. Germline V gives CDR1 MNHEY, CDR2 SMNVEV (reference sequence). The junction had 8 bases not matched to a gene; V was cut back by 4 bases and J by 4 bases. The CDR3 region is CASSSLTGTSGGYEQYF. The CDR3 DNA follows: TGTGCCAGCAGTTCCTTAACCGGGACTAGCGGGGGGTACGAGCAGTACTTC.

A single count supports this clone. The chain is built from TRBV7-2 and TRBJ1-1; D is unclear. Germline lookup yields CDR1 SGHTA and CDR2 FQGNSA. The CDR3 is 13 amino acids. Deletions cut 1 base from V and 6 bases from J, with 9 bases between. CDR3 loop: CASSLVSGAEAFF. The CDR3 DNA is TGTGCCAGCAGCTTAGTGTCCGGTGCTGAAGCTTTCTTT. Full variable domain (outside the CDR3, taken from reference TRBV7-2 and TRBJ1-1): GAGVSQSPSNKVTEKGKDVELRCDPISGHTALYWYRQSLGQGLEFLIYFQGNSAPDKSGLPSDRFSAERTGGSVSTLTIQRTQQEDSAVYLCASSLVSGAEAFFGQGTRLTVV.

The count of this clone is one. V gene TRBV24-1 combines with J gene TRBJ1-5, with TRBD1 as a possible D gene (6 bases). The length of the CDR3 is 16 residues. Germline V lookup: CDR1 KGHDR, CDR2 SFDVKD. The ends were cut back, 6 bases at V and 1 base at J, with 15 bases in the middle. The CDR3 spells CATSPRTVGSNQPQHF. For the CDR3, the DNA is TGTGCCACCAGTCCCAGGACAGTGGGCAGCAATCAGCCCCAGCATTTT.

In this sample, this clone turned up a few times. The chain employs TRBV2 and TRBJ2-7, with TRBD1 identical over 7 bases. The CDR3 runs 12 residues. Germline lookup yields CDR1 SNHLY and CDR2 FYNNEI. Germline trimming cut 7 bases from V and 5 bases from J; bases unmatched to any gene: 5. Here the CDR3 DNA reads TGTGCCAGCAAGGGACAGAACCACGAGCAGTACTTC. This codes for CASKGQNHEQYF. Full variable domain (outside the CDR3, taken from reference TRBV2 and TRBJ2-7): EPEVTQTPSHQVTQMGQEVILRCVPISNHLYFYWYRQILGQKVEFLVSFYNNEISEKSEIFDDQFSVERPDGSNFTLKIRSTKLEDSAMYFCASKGQNHEQYFGPGTRLTVT.

The chain is built from TRBV5-1 and TRBJ2-1; 7 bases agree with TRBD1. The CDR3 contains 17 residues. Germline V CDR1 and CDR2: SGHRS, YFSETQ. The ends lost 2 bases at V and 6 bases at J; junction bases unmatched: 14. CDR3 sequence (DNA): TGCGCCAGCAGCTTATCACAGGGGAATTTAGGACGCAATGAGCAGTTCTTC. It codes for CASSLSQGNLGRNEQFF.

This chain uses TRBV7-9 with TRBJ2-7; D remains unclear. CDR3 length: 16 amino acids. Per the germline V gene, CDR1 is SEHNR and CDR2 is FQNEAQ (reference sequence). V was clipped by 5 bases and J by 0 bases, with 17 bases between them. The CDR3 coding sequence is TGTGCCAGCAGCCCGCGGCCGTCAACCCCCTCCTACGAGCAGTACTTC. This codes for CASSPRPSTPSYEQYF.

This clone appeared a few times. This chain joins TRBV30 and TRBJ1-1, with a weak D call TRBD1 (5 bases). The CDR3 covers 12 residues. Germline-derived CDR1 and CDR2 are GTSNPN and SVGIG (reference sequence). V lost 5 bases and J lost 8, with 15 bases in between. CDR3 in DNA: TGTGCCTGGTCCCCACAGGCTAAGGAAGCTTTCTTT. Amino acids: CAWSPQAKEAFF.

The rearrangement links TRBV30 to TRBJ1-2; D is uncertain. The CDR3 contains 13 residues. V lost 6 bases, J lost 2 bases, and 13 bases lay in between. Germline loops: CDR1 GTSNPN, CDR2 SVGIG (reference sequence). The CDR3 DNA is TGTGCCTGTTCAATCGGACTGAACTATGGCTACACCTTC. Its translation: CACSIGLNYGYTF.

The V gene is TRBV5-8, the J gene TRBJ2-5, with D perhaps matching TRBD1 (6 bases). Trimming cost V 0 bases and J 5 bases, with 11 bases left between them. This CDR3 has 14 residues. Germline loops: CDR1 SGHTS, CDR2 YDEGEE. CDR3 amino acids: CASSLGFGGETQYF. CDR3 sequence (DNA): TGTGCCAGCAGCTTGGGTTTTGGGGGCGAGACCCAGTACTTC.

This chain connects TRBV10-3 to TRBJ2-2, with 7 bases matching TRBD1. CDR1 and CDR2 from the germline V gene are ENHRY and SYGVKD. This CDR3 region has 14 residues. The V and J ends lost 10 bases and 4 bases, in that order; junction bases with no gene match: 9. Written as DNA, the CDR3 is TGTGCCACTAAGAGGGGGCACACCACCGGGGAGCTGTTTTTT. This codes for CATKRGHTTGELFF.

This chain connects TRBV11-2 to TRBJ2-3, with D possibly TRBD2 on 6 matching bases. There are 16 residues in the CDR3. Germline CDR1 reads SGHAT; CDR2 reads FQNNGV. The germline V and J ends were trimmed by 5 bases and 4 bases, with 19 bases remaining between them. In DNA, the CDR3 is TGTGCCAGCAGCATGGTCGGGTCGCGGGGTCCAGATACGCAGTATTTT. It yields the protein CASSMVGSRGPDTQYF.

The chain joins TRBV3-1 (or the pseudogene TRBV3-2) to TRBJ1-2; D is unclear. V gave up 4 bases and J gave up 0 bases, with 15 bases separating them. This CDR3 is 16 amino acids long. Germline-derived CDR1 and CDR2 are LGHDT and YNNKEL (reference sequence). The CDR3 region is CASSLTAAGTNYGYTF. The CDR3 region has the DNA TGTGCCAGCAGCCTCACGGCGGCGGGAACTAACTATGGCTACACCTTC.

The chain combines TRBV9 with TRBJ2-7; TRBD2 might be the D (6 bases). The CDR3 has 15 residues. CDR1 is SGDLS and CDR2 is YYNGEE in the germline V gene. The ends were cut back, 0 bases at V and 1 base at J, with 11 bases in the middle. The CDR3 sequence is CASSVDLGSSYEQYF. The DNA for the CDR3 is TGTGCCAGCAGCGTAGACCTCGGGAGTTCCTACGAGCAGTACTTC.

The chain is built from TRBV2 and TRBJ2-5; the D gene is possibly TRBD2 (6 bases). The CDR3 spans 14 residues. CDR1 and CDR2 (germline): SNHLY, FYNNEI. The V and J ends lost 5 bases and 1 base respectively, with 11 bases between them. The CDR3 nucleotides are TGTGCCAGCAGTCTCCTAGCGTTCCAAGAGACCCAGTACTTC. It is translated as CASSLLAFQETQYF.

The V and J genes are TRBV5-1 and TRBJ2-1, with 10 bases aligning to TRBD1. CDR1 and CDR2 (germline): SGHRS, YFSETQ. The V gene end was trimmed by 7 bases and the J gene end by 2 bases; junction bases not matched to a gene: 3. The CDR3 contains 14 residues. The CDR3 reads CASGGTGAYNEQFF. Written as DNA, the CDR3 is TGCGCCAGCGGAGGGACAGGGGCCTACAATGAGCAGTTCTTC.

The rearrangement uses TRBV19 and TRBJ1-5; 7 bases match TRBD1. This CDR3 has 15 residues. Looked up from germline, CDR1 is LNHDA and CDR2 is SQIVND (reference sequence). With V trimmed by 7 bases and J by 4 bases, 10 bases remained unmatched. CDR3 loop: CASTSWDRGNQPQHF. The CDR3 nucleotides are TGTGCCAGTACGTCGTGGGACAGAGGTAATCAGCCCCAGCATTTT.

The gene calls are TRBV5-8 and TRBJ2-1; 15 nucleotides line up with TRBD2. The germline V gene encodes CDR1 SGHTS and CDR2 YDEGEE. This CDR3 is built from 17 residues. V dropped 3 bases and J dropped 10; count of bases not matched to a gene: 11. For the CDR3, the DNA is TGTGCCAGCAGCTCAAGCCGGACTAGCGGGGGGGCACAAGAGCAGTTCTTC. Encoded protein: CASSSSRTSGGAQEQFF.

A single count supports this clone. The chain recombines TRBV2 with TRBJ2-5; 9 bases are shared with TRBD2. J lost 4 bases, V lost 6 bases, and 6 bases had no gene match. The CDR3 runs 14 residues. Germline CDR1 SNHLY, CDR2 FYNNEI. CDR3 sequence reads: CASSRAGGRETQYF. The CDR3 DNA follows: TGTGCCAGCAGCCGAGCGGGAGGACGAGAGACCCAGTACTTC.

The chain links TRBV12-5 to TRBJ2-1; TRBD2 aligns across 9 bases. Trimming cost V 3 bases and J 8 bases; bases outside gene matches: 8. CDR1 is LGHNT and CDR2 is FRNRAP in the germline V gene. CDR3 size: 15 residues. CDR3 amino acids: CASGFMVAGAYEQFF. CDR3 nucleotide sequence: TGTGCTAGTGGTTTCATGGTAGCGGGGGCCTATGAGCAGTTCTTC.